This T cell receptor (beta chain) was identified during a study of shared T cell receptors in the human thymus. Some clones are missing from TCRdb's copy, which holds only in-frame ones; the method was immunoSEQ multiplex PCR. The table shows hundreds of thousands of clones, with approximately 85% occurring only once. This CDR3 region has 13 residues. Trimming took 6 bases from V and 4 from J, leaving 9 bases between them. Per the germline V gene, CDR1 is MNHEY and CDR2 is SVGAGI. This sample was also put to use in a study of human thymus T cells. From that second work: Thymus tissue was removed during corrective cardiac surgery.

This chain joins TRBV6-5 and TRBJ1-4; D gene uncertain. Sequencing input: thymocytes. The receptor comes from a girl less than two years old with a congenital heart defect. The CDR3 DNA reads TGTGCCAGCAGCGCGGGGTTTAATGAAAAACTGTTTTTT. Translated, it gives CASSAGFNEKLFF.